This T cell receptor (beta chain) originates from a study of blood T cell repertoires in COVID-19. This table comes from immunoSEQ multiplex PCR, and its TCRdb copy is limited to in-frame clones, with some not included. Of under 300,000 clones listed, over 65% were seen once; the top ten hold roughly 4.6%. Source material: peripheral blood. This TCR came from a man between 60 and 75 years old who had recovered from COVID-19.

The CDR3: CASSLGGQGGNTIYF. The CDR3 nucleotides read TGTGCCAGCAGCTTAGGCGGACAGGGAGGAAACACCATATATTTT. V is TRBV7-2 and J is TRBJ1-3; TRBD1 agrees at 8 bases. The germline CDR1 and CDR2 sequences are SGHTA and FQGNSA. The CDR3 spans 15 residues. The trim removed 1 base at V and 4 bases at J, leaving 3 bases unmatched.